These T cell receptor beta chains were read from a single sample in a study of cytomegalovirus exposure and HLA in healthy donors. Libraries were prepared by immunoSEQ multiplex PCR; TCRdb keeps only in-frame clonotypes and omits some of them. This listing includes roughly 120,000 clones. The sequenced sample was PBMCs. The origin of the receptors is a young man in good health and CMV-seronegative. Both conserved end residues are trimmed from each CDR3.

TRBJ1-1	TRBV7-2	ASSLQGEAF
TRBJ2-3	TRBV30	AWSAGDTQY
TRBJ1-4	TRBV20-1	SPVREEKLF
TRBJ1-1	TRBV11-2	ASSPRDRRLTF
TRBJ1-1	TRBV5-5	ASSFSGQTEAF
TRBJ2-5	TRBV4-2	ASSQDRASQGDQY
TRBJ1-3	TRBV30	AWSVRRLSGNTIY
TRBJ2-7	TRBV5-1	ASSLAGLAGGSSYEQY
TRBJ2-5	TRBV9	ASSVAREETQY
TRBJ2-1	TRBV11-3	ASSPGTSGPYNEQF
TRBJ2-2	TRBV6-6	ASSYMTGGTGELF
TRBJ2-1	TRBV11-2	ASSLISSGSYNEQF
TRBJ2-7	TRBV18	ASSPLPGLSSYEQY
TRBJ1-2	TRBV7-9	ASSLASANYGYT
TRBJ1-1	TRBV7-2	ASSPPPGSRMNTEAF